The 11 T cell receptor beta chains presented below share a single source sample, sequenced in a study of radiation and T cells in renal cell carcinoma. The table came from immunoSEQ multiplex PCR; TCRdb's copy has only in-frame clones and leaves some out. This table has about 140,000 clones, 83% appearing once. Described time point: baseline pretreatment blood. Treatment given: 15 Gy SBRT to primary tumor, nephrectomy 4 weeks later. The sample in question was blood, obtained from a patient whose treatment included radiotherapy and nephrectomy. Source of these receptors: a woman in her forties or fifties with renal cell carcinoma.

The chain has TRBV11-3 and TRBJ2-2; D possibly corresponds to TRBD2 (5 bases). Germline CDR1 SGHNT, CDR2 YENEEA. The CDR3 is 13 amino acids. The ends were cut back, 1 base at V and 7 bases at J, with 7 bases in the middle. The CDR3 loop reads CASSLVAFGELFF. CDR3 DNA: TGTGCCAGCAGCTTAGTAGCGTTCGGGGAGCTGTTTTTT.

This clone came up a few times. The genes are TRBV15 and TRBJ1-5; D gene unclear. Germline values: CDR1 LNHNV, CDR2 YYDKDF (reference sequence). This CDR3 contains 12 residues. Trimming removed 8 bases at V and 6 bases at J, with 11 bases between. The CDR3 DNA follows: TGTGCCACCTCGTCGGGTTTTCAGCCCCAGCATTTT. It specifies CATSSGFQPQHF.

The rearrangement links TRBV11-2 to TRBJ1-4; D unresolved. V lost 8 bases and J lost 3, with 10 bases in between. The germline V gene encodes CDR1 SGHAT and CDR2 FQNNGV. This CDR3 has 13 amino acids. The CDR3 bases are TGTGCCAGCTCCCGGGCGGCTAATGAAAAACTGTTTTTT. Amino acids: CASSRAANEKLFF.

The rearrangement uses TRBV7-2 and TRBJ2-1, with TRBD1 matching 7 bases. This CDR3 comprises 13 residues. Germline CDR1 SGHTA, CDR2 FQGNSA. The V and J ends lost 3 bases and 8 bases, in that order; junction bases with no gene match: 4. Here the CDR3 DNA reads TGTGCCAGCAGCTTGGACGACAGGGATGAGCAGTTCTTC. This encodes CASSLDDRDEQFF.

This clone was observed a single time. The CDR3 loop reads CASSLELQETQYF. The CDR3 coding sequence is TGCGCCAGCAGCTTGGAGCTTCAAGAGACCCAGTACTTC. The V and J genes are TRBV5-1 and TRBJ2-5, with no clear D. Germline V lookup: CDR1 SGHRS, CDR2 YFSETQ. Between the trimmed V and J ends, which lost 0 bases and 2 bases, there was a span of 5 bases. The CDR3 is 13 residues long.

The chain combines TRBV9 with TRBJ2-6, with 9 positions matching TRBD1. V was clipped by 3 bases and J by 8 bases; unmatched bases: 3. CDR1 and CDR2 (germline): SGDLS, YYNGEE. The CDR3 has 14 residues. The CDR3 is CASSDTGGPNVLTF. The CDR3, as DNA: TGTGCCAGCAGCGACACAGGGGGCCCCAACGTCCTGACTTTC.

The chain couples TRBV6-5 to TRBJ2-5; possibly TRBD2 for D (5 bases). The germline CDR1 and CDR2 sequences are MNHEY and SVGAGI. The CDR3 runs to 14 residues. V lost 0 bases and J lost 4, with 9 bases in between. The chain's CDR3 is CASSYSSGGETQYF. CDR3 bases: TGTGCCAGCAGTTACTCGTCTGGAGGAGAGACCCAGTACTTC.

As regards this clone: The sample has other DNA sequences that encode this CDR3 too. This chain uses TRBV5-1 with TRBJ1-1, with D hard to call. Trimming left V 1 base short and J 2 bases short, with 9 bases between. The CDR3 runs to 14 residues. Germline V gene lookup returns CDR1 SGHRS and CDR2 YFSETQ. Here the CDR3 DNA reads TGCGCCAGCAGCTTGAGCGGATCTAACACTGAAGCTTTCTTT. Encoded protein: CASSLSGSNTEAFF.

This chain joins TRBV19 and TRBJ2-7; 7 nucleotides agree with TRBD1. Germline V gene lookup returns CDR1 LNHDA and CDR2 SQIVND (reference sequence). Trimming at V came to 9 bases and at J to 3 bases, leaving 11 bases not matched to a gene. This CDR3 spans 14 amino acids. The CDR3 here is CARSRTGTNYEQYF. The CDR3 bases are TGTGCCAGATCAAGGACAGGAACCAACTACGAGCAGTACTTC.

The chain carries TRBV4-2 and TRBJ2-5; tentatively, D is TRBD2 (6 bases). The CDR3 consists of 15 residues. Germline CDR1 LGHNA, CDR2 YNFKEQ. V shed 8 bases and J shed 2 bases, with 18 bases lying between them. CDR3 loop: CASLGGSGSQETQYF. The DNA of the CDR3 is TGTGCCAGCCTTGGGGGTAGCGGCTCGCAAGAGACCCAGTACTTC.

This chain joins TRBV5-6 and TRBJ1-1; no firm D call. Germline values: CDR1 SGHDT, CDR2 YYEEEE. V lost 1 base and J lost 5, with 6 bases in between. The CDR3 has 12 residues. The CDR3 sequence is CASSLTRTEAFF. The DNA for the CDR3 is TGTGCCAGCAGCTTGACCCGGACTGAAGCTTTCTTT.